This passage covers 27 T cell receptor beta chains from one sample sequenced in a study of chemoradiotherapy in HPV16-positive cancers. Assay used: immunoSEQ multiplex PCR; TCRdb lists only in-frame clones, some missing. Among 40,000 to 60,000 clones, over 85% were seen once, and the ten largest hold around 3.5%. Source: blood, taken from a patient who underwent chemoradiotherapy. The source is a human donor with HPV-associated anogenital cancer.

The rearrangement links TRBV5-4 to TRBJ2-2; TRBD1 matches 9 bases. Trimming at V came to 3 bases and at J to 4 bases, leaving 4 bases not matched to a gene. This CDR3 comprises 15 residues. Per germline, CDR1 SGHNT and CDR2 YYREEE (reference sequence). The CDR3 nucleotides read TGTGCCAGCAGCTGGGACAGGGCTGGCACCGGGGAGCTGTTTTTT. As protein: CASSWDRAGTGELFF. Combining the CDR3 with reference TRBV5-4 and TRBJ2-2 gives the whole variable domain ETGVTQSPTHLIKTRGQQVTLRCSSQSGHNTVSWYQQALGQGPQFIFQYYREEENGRGNFPPRFSGLQFPNYSSELNVNALELDDSALYLCASSWDRAGTGELFFGEGSRLTVL.

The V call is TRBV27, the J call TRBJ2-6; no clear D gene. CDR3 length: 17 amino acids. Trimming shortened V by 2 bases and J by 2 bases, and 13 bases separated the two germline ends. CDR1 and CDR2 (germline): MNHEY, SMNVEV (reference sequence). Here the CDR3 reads CASSLKPLPAGANVLTF. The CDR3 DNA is TGTGCCAGCAGTTTAAAACCCCTCCCGGCTGGGGCCAACGTCCTGACTTTC.

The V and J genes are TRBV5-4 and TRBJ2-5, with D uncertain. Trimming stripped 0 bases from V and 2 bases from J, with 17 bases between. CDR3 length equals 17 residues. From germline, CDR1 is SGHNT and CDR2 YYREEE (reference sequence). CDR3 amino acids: CASSLGSYLLTQETQYF. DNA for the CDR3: TGTGCCAGCAGCTTGGGATCCTACTTACTTACACAAGAGACCCAGTACTTC.

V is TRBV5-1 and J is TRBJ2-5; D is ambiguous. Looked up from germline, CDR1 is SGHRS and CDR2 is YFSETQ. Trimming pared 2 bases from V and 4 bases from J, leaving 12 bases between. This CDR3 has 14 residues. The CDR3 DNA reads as TGCGCCAGCAGCTTTGATGGGGTCCCAGAGACCCAGTACTTC. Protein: CASSFDGVPETQYF.

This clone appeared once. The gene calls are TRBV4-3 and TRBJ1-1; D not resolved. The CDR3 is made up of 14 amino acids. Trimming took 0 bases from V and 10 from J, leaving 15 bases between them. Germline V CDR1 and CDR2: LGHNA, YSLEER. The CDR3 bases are TGCGCCAGCAGCCAAGATCGGCAGGCCCCAGGAGCTTTCTTT. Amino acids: CASSQDRQAPGAFF.

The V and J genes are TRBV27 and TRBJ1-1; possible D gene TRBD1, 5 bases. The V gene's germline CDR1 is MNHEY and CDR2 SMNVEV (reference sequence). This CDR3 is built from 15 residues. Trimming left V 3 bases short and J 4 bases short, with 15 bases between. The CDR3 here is CASSLAQGASTEAFF. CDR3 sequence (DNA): TGTGCCAGCAGTTTGGCGCAGGGTGCGAGCACTGAAGCTTTCTTT.

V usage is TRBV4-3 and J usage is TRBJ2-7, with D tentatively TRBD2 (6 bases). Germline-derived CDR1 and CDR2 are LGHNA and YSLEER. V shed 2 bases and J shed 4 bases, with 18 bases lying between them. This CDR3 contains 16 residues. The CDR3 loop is CASSQLGGPGSYEQYF. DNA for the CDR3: TGCGCCAGCAGCCAACTGGGGGGACCGGGATCTTACGAGCAGTACTTC.

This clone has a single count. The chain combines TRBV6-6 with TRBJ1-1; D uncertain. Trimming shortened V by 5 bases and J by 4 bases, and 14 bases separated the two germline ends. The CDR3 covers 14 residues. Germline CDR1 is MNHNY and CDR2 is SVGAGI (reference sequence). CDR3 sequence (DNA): TGTGCCAGCAGTCTTCGGGGAGGCGGCACTGAAGCTTTCTTT. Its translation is CASSLRGGGTEAFF.

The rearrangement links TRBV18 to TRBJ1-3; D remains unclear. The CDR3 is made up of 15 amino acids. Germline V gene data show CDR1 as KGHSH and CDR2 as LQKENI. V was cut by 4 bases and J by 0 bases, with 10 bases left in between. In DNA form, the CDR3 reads TGTGCCAGCTCACTGATTGCGAACTCTGGAAACACCATATATTTT. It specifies CASSLIANSGNTIYF.

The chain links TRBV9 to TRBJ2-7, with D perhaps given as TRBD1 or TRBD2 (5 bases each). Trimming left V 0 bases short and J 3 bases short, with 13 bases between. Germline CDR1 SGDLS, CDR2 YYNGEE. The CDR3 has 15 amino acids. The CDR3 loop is CASSVAGRDGYEQYF. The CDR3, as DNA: TGTGCCAGCAGCGTAGCGGGCCGGGACGGCTACGAGCAGTACTTC.

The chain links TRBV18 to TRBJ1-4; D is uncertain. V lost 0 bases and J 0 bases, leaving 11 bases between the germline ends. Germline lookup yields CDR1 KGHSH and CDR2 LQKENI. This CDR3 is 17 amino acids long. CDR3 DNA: TGTGCCAGCTCACCACCCGGTGACTTTGCAACTAATGAAAAACTGTTTTTT. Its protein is CASSPPGDFATNEKLFF.

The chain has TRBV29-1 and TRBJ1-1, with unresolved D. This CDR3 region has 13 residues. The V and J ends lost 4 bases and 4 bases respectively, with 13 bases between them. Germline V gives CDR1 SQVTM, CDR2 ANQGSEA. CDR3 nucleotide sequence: TGCAGCGTTGTGGATTTGGTTAGCACTGAAGCTTTCTTT. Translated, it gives CSVVDLVSTEAFF.

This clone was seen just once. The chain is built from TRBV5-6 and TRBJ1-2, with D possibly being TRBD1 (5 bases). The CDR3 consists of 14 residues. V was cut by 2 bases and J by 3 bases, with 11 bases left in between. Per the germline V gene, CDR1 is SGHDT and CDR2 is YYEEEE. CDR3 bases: TGTGCCAGCAGCTTCAACAGGTTAGACTATGGCTACACCTTC. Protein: CASSFNRLDYGYTF.

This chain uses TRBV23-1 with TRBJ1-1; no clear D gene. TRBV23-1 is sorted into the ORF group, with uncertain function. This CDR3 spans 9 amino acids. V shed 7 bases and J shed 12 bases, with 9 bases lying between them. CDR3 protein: CASTPLSFF. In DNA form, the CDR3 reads TGCGCCAGCACCCCGCTTTCTTTCTTT.

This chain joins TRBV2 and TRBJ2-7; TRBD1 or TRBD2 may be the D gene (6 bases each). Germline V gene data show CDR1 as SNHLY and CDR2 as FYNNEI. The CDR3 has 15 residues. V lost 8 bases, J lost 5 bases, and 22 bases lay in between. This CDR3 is CASVGVQGRRDEQYF. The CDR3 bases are TGTGCCAGCGTAGGGGTGCAGGGGAGGAGAGACGAGCAGTACTTC.

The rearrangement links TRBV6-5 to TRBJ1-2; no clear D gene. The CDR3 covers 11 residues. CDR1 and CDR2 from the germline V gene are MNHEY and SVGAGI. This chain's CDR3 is CASFENYGYTF. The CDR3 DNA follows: TGTGCTAGTTTTGAGAACTATGGCTACACCTTC.

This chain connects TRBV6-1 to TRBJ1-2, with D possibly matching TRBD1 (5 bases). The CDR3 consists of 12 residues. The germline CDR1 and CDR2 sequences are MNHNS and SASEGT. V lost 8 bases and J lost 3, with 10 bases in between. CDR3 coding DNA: TGTGCCAGCCAGGGAGGGGACTATGGCTACACCTTC. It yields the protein CASQGGDYGYTF.

In DNA form, the CDR3 reads TGTGCCAGCAGCGTTCGAATGGGGCGGGAGGGTACCTACAATGAGCAGTTCTTC. Translating it yields CASSVRMGREGTYNEQFF. The chain couples TRBV9 to TRBJ2-1, with 9 bases matching TRBD2. The V segment lost 2 bases and the J segment 2 bases; nucleotides outside the gene matches: 11. CDR1 SGDLS and CDR2 YYNGEE come from the germline V gene. CDR3 size: 18 residues.

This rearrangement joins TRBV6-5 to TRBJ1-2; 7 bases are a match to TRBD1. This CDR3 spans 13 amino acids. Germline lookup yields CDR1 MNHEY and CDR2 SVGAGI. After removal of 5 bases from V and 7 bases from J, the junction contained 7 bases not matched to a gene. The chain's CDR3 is CASSPDRDGGYTF. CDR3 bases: TGTGCCAGCAGTCCAGACAGGGACGGTGGCTACACCTTC.

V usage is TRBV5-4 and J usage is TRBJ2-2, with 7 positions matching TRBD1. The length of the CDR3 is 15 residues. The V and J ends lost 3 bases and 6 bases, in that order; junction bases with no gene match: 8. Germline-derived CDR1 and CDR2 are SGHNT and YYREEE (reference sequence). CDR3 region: CASSSDRARAGELFF. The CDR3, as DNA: TGTGCCAGCAGCTCCGACAGGGCCAGGGCCGGGGAGCTGTTTTTT.

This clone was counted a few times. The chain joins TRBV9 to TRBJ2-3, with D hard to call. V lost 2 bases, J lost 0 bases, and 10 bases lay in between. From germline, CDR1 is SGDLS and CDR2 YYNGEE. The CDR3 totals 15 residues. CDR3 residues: CASSVGSASTDTQYF. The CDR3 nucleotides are TGTGCCAGCAGCGTTGGGTCGGCGAGCACAGATACGCAGTATTTT.

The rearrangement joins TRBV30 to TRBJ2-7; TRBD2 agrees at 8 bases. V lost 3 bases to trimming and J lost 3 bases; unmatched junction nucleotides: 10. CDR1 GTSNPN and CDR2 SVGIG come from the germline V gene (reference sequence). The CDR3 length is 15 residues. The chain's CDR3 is CAWSGVLADRYEQYF. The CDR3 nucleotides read TGTGCCTGGAGCGGGGTACTAGCGGATCGCTACGAGCAGTACTTC.

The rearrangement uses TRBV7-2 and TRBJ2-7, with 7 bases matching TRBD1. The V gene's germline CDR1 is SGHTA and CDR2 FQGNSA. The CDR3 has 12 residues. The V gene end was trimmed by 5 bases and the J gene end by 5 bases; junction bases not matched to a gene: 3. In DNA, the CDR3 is TGTGCCAGCAGCCCGACAGGGAACGAGCAGTACTTC. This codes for CASSPTGNEQYF.

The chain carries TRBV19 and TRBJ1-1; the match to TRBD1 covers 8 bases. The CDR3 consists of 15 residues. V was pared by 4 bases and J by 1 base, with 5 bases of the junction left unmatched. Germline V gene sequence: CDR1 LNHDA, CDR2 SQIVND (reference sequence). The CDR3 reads CASSTGTGPNTEAFF. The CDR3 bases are TGTGCCAGTAGTACCGGGACAGGACCGAACACTGAAGCTTTCTTT.

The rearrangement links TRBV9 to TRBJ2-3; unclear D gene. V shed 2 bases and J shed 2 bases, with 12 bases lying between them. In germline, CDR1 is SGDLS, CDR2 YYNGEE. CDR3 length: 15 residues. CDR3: CASSVTPEFTDTQYF. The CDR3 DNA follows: TGTGCCAGCAGCGTTACCCCCGAATTCACAGATACGCAGTATTTT.

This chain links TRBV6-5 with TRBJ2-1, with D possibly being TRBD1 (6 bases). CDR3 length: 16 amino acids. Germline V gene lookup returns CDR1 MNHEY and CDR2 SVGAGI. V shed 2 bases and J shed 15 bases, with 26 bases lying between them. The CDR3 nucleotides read TGTGCCAGCAGTTACCGTCCTCAGTGGGGGCCGAATTTTCCGTTCTTC. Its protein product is CASSYRPQWGPNFPFF.

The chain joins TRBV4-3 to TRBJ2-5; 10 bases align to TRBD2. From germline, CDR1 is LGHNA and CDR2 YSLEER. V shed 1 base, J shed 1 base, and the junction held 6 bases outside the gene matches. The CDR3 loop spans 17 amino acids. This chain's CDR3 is CASSQGSASGGQETQYF. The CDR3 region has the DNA TGCGCCAGCAGCCAAGGGTCGGCTAGCGGGGGCCAAGAGACCCAGTACTTC.